The present T cell receptor beta chain was sequenced within a study of T cells in Graves' hyperthyroidism and ophthalmopathy. Diagnoses were made from clinical symptoms, serum measures (thyroxine and TRAb), thyroid ultrasound and orbital computed tomography. Study results and limitations: Blood also contained most expanded thyroid clonotypes above 0.001. The model identified upcoming ophthalmopathy a median 6.5 months ahead of onset. A model of 13 V-J features distinguished ophthalmopathy from stable hyperthyroidism.

Trimming stripped 2 bases from V and 4 bases from J, with 17 bases between. Germline values: CDR1 LGHDT, CDR2 YNNKEL (reference sequence). This CDR3 comprises 16 residues. RNA transcripts served as the template for amplifying TCR beta CDR3 regions. The study used the HTBI primer set for a first-round RT-PCR of the TCR CDR3. TCRdb analysed the multiplex PCR reads with MiXCR anew, one entry per CDR3 protein. The data hold some 320,000 distinct CDR3 sequences, with roughly 13% observed a single time. This clonotype was seen repeatedly, ten times or more. Its matching antigen is unknown. The chain is built from TRBV3-1 and TRBJ1-2; weak D call: TRBD1 (5 bases). The source is a woman between 40 and 55 years old with Graves' ophthalmopathy. The specimen sequenced was blood. The DNA for the CDR3 is TGTGCCAGCAGCCAAAACCTGGCCCGGGACGGCTATGGCTACACCTTC. Amino acid sequence: CASSQNLARDGYGYTF.